Below are 21 T cell receptor beta chains sequenced from a single sample in a study of blood T cell repertoires in COVID-19. Libraries were prepared by immunoSEQ multiplex PCR; TCRdb keeps only in-frame clonotypes and omits some of them. The data hold 50,000 to 70,000 clones, with more than 55% observed a single time. The specimen sequenced was PBMCs or T cells enriched from blood (not recorded which). The receptors originated from a woman aged 55-70 years who had been exposed to COVID-19.

The chain combines TRBV30 with TRBJ1-1; the D is unclear. The V gene lost 2 bases and the J gene lost 1 base, with 11 bases spanning the gap. CDR3 size: 14 residues. CDR1 is GTSNPN, CDR2 SVGIG, per germline (reference sequence). CDR3 DNA sequence: TGTGCCTGGAGTCGGGAATCCAGGAACACTGAAGCTTTCTTT. This gives the protein CAWSRESRNTEAFF. Variable domain in full (rest from reference TRBV30 and TRBJ1-1): SQTIHQWPATLVQPVGSPLSLECTVEGTSNPNLYWYRQAAGRGLQLLFYSVGIGQISSEVPQNLSASRPQDRQFILSSKKLLLSDSGFYLCAWSRESRNTEAFFGQGTRLTVV.

V usage is TRBV7-2 and J usage is TRBJ2-5, with D hard to call. V was trimmed by 3 bases and J by 5 bases, leaving 13 bases between them. Per the germline V gene, CDR1 is SGHTA and CDR2 is FQGNSA. This CDR3 has 14 residues. The CDR3, as DNA: TGTGCCAGCAGCTTGTACGGGTCAAGGGAGACCCAGTACTTC. As protein: CASSLYGSRETQYF.

The CDR3 spells CASSSRLAGAGGELFF. The DNA for the CDR3 is TGTGCCAGCAGCTCACGACTAGCGGGGGCGGGCGGGGAGCTGTTTTTT. The chain joins TRBV11-2 to TRBJ2-2, with TRBD2 identical over 12 bases. CDR3 length: 16 residues. V shed 4 bases, J shed 7 bases, and the junction held 7 bases outside the gene matches. Per the germline V gene, CDR1 is SGHAT and CDR2 is FQNNGV.

In its sample, this clone was seen once. J is TRBJ2-5 and V is TRBV10-2; tentative D call: TRBD1 (6 bases). In germline, CDR1 is WSHSY, CDR2 SAAADI. Trimming shortened V by 8 bases and J by 5 bases, and 18 bases separated the two germline ends. The CDR3 extends over 14 amino acids. CDR3: CASAVTGSRETQYF. CDR3 in DNA: TGCGCCAGCGCCGTCACAGGGTCTCGGGAGACCCAGTACTTC.

This chain links TRBV30 with TRBJ2-2, with D possibly TRBD1 on 5 matching bases. Germline assignment: CDR1 GTSNPN and CDR2 SVGIG (reference sequence). V shed 2 bases and J shed 6 bases, with 13 bases lying between them. The CDR3 has 14 amino acids. The CDR3: CAWSQDLRAGELFF. The DNA of the CDR3 is TGTGCCTGGAGTCAGGACCTCAGGGCCGGGGAGCTGTTTTTT. Variable domain in full (rest from reference TRBV30 and TRBJ2-2): SQTIHQWPATLVQPVGSPLSLECTVEGTSNPNLYWYRQAAGRGLQLLFYSVGIGQISSEVPQNLSASRPQDRQFILSSKKLLLSDSGFYLCAWSQDLRAGELFFGEGSRLTVL.

The V call is TRBV9, the J call TRBJ1-2; TRBD1 might be the D (5 bases). Germline CDR1 SGDLS, CDR2 YYNGEE. The CDR3 totals 15 residues. Trimming took off 0 bases at V and 4 bases at J, with 13 bases between the two ends. In nucleotides, the CDR3 is TGTGCCAGCAGCGTAGATGGGGGGTCGAGCTATGGCTACACCTTC. Amino acid sequence: CASSVDGGSSYGYTF. Full variable domain (rest looked up from reference TRBV9 and TRBJ1-2): DSGVTQTPKHLITATGQRVTLRCSPRSGDLSVYWYQQSLDQGLQFLIQYYNGEERAKGNILERFSAQQFPDLHSELNLSSLELGDSALYFCASSVDGGSSYGYTFGSGTRLTVV.

This rearrangement joins TRBV4-3 to TRBJ2-2, with TRBD1 identical over 8 bases. The V segment lost 4 bases and the J segment 7 bases; nucleotides outside the gene matches: 5. CDR3 length equals 14 residues. Germline V gene data show CDR1 as LGHNA and CDR2 as YSLEER. CDR3 region: CASSPSTGGGELFF. The CDR3 DNA reads as TGCGCCAGCAGCCCGTCCACAGGGGGCGGGGAGCTGTTTTTT.

The chain joins TRBV6-1 to TRBJ1-1; TRBD1 might be the D (5 bases). CDR3 length equals 14 residues. Per germline, CDR1 MNHNS and CDR2 SASEGT. With 3 bases removed from V and 0 bases from J, the gap between germline ends came to 8 bases. This CDR3 is CASSDDSLNTEAFF. CDR3 nucleotide sequence: TGTGCCAGCAGTGATGACAGCCTGAACACTGAAGCTTTCTTT.

V and J are TRBV27 and TRBJ2-7; D remains ambiguous. This CDR3 contains 13 residues. The ends were cut back, 3 bases at V and 3 bases at J, with 9 bases in the middle. In germline, CDR1 is MNHEY, CDR2 SMNVEV (reference sequence). Written as DNA, the CDR3 is TGTGCCAGCAGTTTGAAAGAGGTCTACGAGCAGTACTTC. Its protein is CASSLKEVYEQYF.

This clone has more than one count but fewer than ten. The J gene is TRBJ2-7, the V gene TRBV7-6; possible D gene TRBD2, 5 bases. The length of the CDR3 is 17 residues. Germline V gives CDR1 SGHVS, CDR2 FNYEAQ. V was cut by 5 bases and J by 3 bases, with 23 bases left in between. CDR3 sequence reads: CASSPLGSGLRNYEQYF. In DNA, the CDR3 is TGTGCCAGCAGCCCGCTCGGTTCGGGGTTGCGTAACTACGAGCAGTACTTC.

This clone was detected many times. CDR3 DNA sequence: TGTGCCAGCAGTGTGGGGGGTAGCGGACGACCGGGCGAGCAGTTCTTC. Translating gives CASSVGGSGRPGEQFF. The rearrangement joins TRBV6-1 to TRBJ2-1; D is possibly TRBD2 (6 bases). The CDR3 extends over 16 amino acids. V lost 4 bases and J 10 bases, leaving 23 bases between the germline ends. From germline, CDR1 is MNHNS and CDR2 SASEGT.

V gene TRBV7-9 combines with J gene TRBJ2-3, with D maybe TRBD2 (6 bases). The CDR3 contains 17 residues. The germline V gene has CDR1 SEHNR and CDR2 FQNEAQ (reference sequence). Trimming took 5 bases from V and 0 from J, leaving 18 bases between them. The DNA of the CDR3 is TGTGCCAGCAGCCTCCGGTCGGGCGGGGTTAGCACAGATACGCAGTATTTT. Residues: CASSLRSGGVSTDTQYF. The variable domain in full, completed from reference TRBV7-9 and TRBJ2-3, reads DTGVSQNPRHKITKRGQNVTFRCDPISEHNRLYWYRQTLGQGPEFLTYFQNEAQLEKSRLLSDRFSAERPKGSFSTLEIQRTEQGDSAMYLCASSLRSGGVSTDTQYFGPGTRLTVL.

The V and J genes are TRBV24-1 and TRBJ2-1; 8 bases map to TRBD2. CDR1 is KGHDR and CDR2 is SFDVKD in the germline V gene. The CDR3 is 16 residues long. The J segment lost 1 base and the V segment lost 3 bases, leaving 4 bases of the junction unmatched. This chain's CDR3 is CATSDNLAGSYNEQFF. CDR3 in DNA: TGTGCCACCAGTGATAACCTAGCGGGTTCCTACAATGAGCAGTTCTTC.

J is TRBJ1-3 and V is TRBV30; TRBD1 matches 7 bases. With 4 bases clipped from V and 4 bases from J, the junction kept 1 base outside the gene matches. The CDR3 length is 12 residues. CDR1 is GTSNPN and CDR2 is SVGIG in the germline V gene (reference sequence). CDR3 loop: CAWNRGGNTIYF. The CDR3 region has the DNA TGTGCCTGGAACAGGGGAGGAAACACCATATATTTT. Complete variable domain (other parts from reference TRBV30 and TRBJ1-3): SQTIHQWPATLVQPVGSPLSLECTVEGTSNPNLYWYRQAAGRGLQLLFYSVGIGQISSEVPQNLSASRPQDRQFILSSKKLLLSDSGFYLCAWNRGGNTIYFGEGSWLTVV.

This clone was picked up a small number of times. The chain links TRBV12-2 to TRBJ2-1; the tabulated D call, TRBD2, remains unverified against the DNA. TRBV12-2 is designated a pseudogene. CDR3 length equals 9 residues. This chain's CDR3 is CASRSLQFF. The CDR3, as DNA: TGTGCAAGTCGCTCCCTACAGTTCTTC.

This chain joins TRBV19 and TRBJ1-1; D is possibly TRBD1 (5 bases). V lost 7 bases to trimming and J lost 5 bases, with 17 bases between them. This CDR3 has 14 amino acids. Germline V lookup: CDR1 LNHDA, CDR2 SQIVND (reference sequence). In DNA, the CDR3 is TGTGCCAGTATCAGGGCAGGGAAGGGGACTGAAGCTTTCTTT. Residues: CASIRAGKGTEAFF.

This clone has a single count. The rearrangement links TRBV30 to TRBJ2-1; 14 bases are shared with TRBD2. The germline CDR1 and CDR2 sequences are GTSNPN and SVGIG (reference sequence). There are 15 residues in the CDR3. J lost 7 bases, V lost 5 bases, and 7 bases had no gene match. The CDR3 nucleotides read TGTGCCTGGTGTACGGGACTAGCGGGAGAGAATGAGCAGTTCTTC. Encoded protein: CAWCTGLAGENEQFF.

The rearrangement joins TRBV6-2 or TRBV6-3 to TRBJ2-1; 13 bases are shared with TRBD2. This CDR3 is built from 16 residues. J gave up 7 bases and V 4 bases, and 7 bases lay outside the gene matches. Germline CDR1 is MNHEY and CDR2 is SVGEGT. CDR3 nucleotide sequence: TGTGCCAGCAGTTCTACCGGGACTAGCGGGATTAATGAGCAGTTCTTC. Its translation is CASSSTGTSGINEQFF.

The chain has TRBV6-5 and TRBJ2-7; a possible D gene is TRBD2 (6 bases). Germline values: CDR1 MNHEY, CDR2 SVGAGI. The CDR3 covers 12 residues. V dropped 4 bases and J dropped 3 bases, with 7 bases sitting between them. Here the CDR3 reads CASSSTSYEQYF. CDR3 bases: TGTGCCAGCAGTTCGACTAGCTACGAGCAGTACTTC.

This chain uses TRBV3-1 (or the pseudogene TRBV3-2) with TRBJ2-2; D gene uncertain. Trimming shortened V by 3 bases and J by 8 bases, and 4 bases separated the two germline ends. The CDR3 has 11 residues. Germline values: CDR1 LGHDT, CDR2 YNNKEL (reference sequence). CDR3 loop: CASSHLGELFF. The CDR3 coding sequence is TGTGCCAGCAGCCATTTAGGGGAGCTGTTTTTT.

This clone turned up a few times. The chain joins TRBV5-1 to TRBJ1-6; D ambiguous. From germline, CDR1 is SGHRS and CDR2 YFSETQ. This CDR3 has 13 amino acids. Trimming pared 6 bases from V and 9 bases from J, leaving 13 bases between. CDR3 nucleotide sequence: TGCGCCAGCACCCGGGAGTCGAGTTCACCCCTCCACTTT. Residues: CASTRESSSPLHF.